Following are 10 T cell receptor beta chains from one sample sequenced in a study of OX40 agonist ivuxolimab in advanced cancers. The protocol was immunoSEQ multiplex PCR, while the TCRdb copy is restricted to in-frame clones and leaves out a portion. The sample holds tens of thousands of clones, roughly 92% seen once. The starting material was CD4+ or CD8+ T cells sorted from blood, obtained in a trial of the OX40 agonist ivuxolimab. The receptors come from an adult with an advanced solid tumor such as melanoma, head and neck, liver or kidney cancer.

The rearrangement links TRBV9 to TRBJ2-3; unclear D gene. Trimming stripped 0 bases from V and 0 bases from J, with 5 bases between. CDR1 and CDR2 (germline): SGDLS, YYNGEE. CDR3 length equals 14 residues. CDR3 amino acids: CASSVESSTDTQYF. CDR3 bases: TGTGCCAGCAGCGTAGAGAGCAGCACAGATACGCAGTATTTT.

This clone is medium-sized within its sample. V and J are TRBV5-1 and TRBJ1-1; D uncertain. The CDR3 extends over 15 amino acids. Germline V gene sequence: CDR1 SGHRS, CDR2 YFSETQ. The V end was cut by 0 bases, the J end by 2 bases, with 11 bases between. The CDR3 coding sequence is TGCGCCAGCAGCTTGGCCGCAGGAATCAACACTGAAGCTTTCTTT. It specifies CASSLAAGINTEAFF.

This chain links TRBV9 with TRBJ1-5, with unresolved D. This CDR3 is built from 13 residues. The V end lost 1 base, the J end lost 4 bases, and 6 bases lay between the germline ends. Germline-derived CDR1 and CDR2 are SGDLS and YYNGEE. Here the CDR3 reads CASSVSGNQPQHF. Here the CDR3 DNA reads TGTGCCAGCAGCGTATCAGGAAATCAGCCCCAGCATTTT.

The J gene is TRBJ1-1, the V gene TRBV4-1, with a weak D call TRBD1 (5 bases). V dropped 3 bases and J dropped 4 bases, with 9 bases sitting between them. This CDR3 has 13 residues. The germline CDR1 and CDR2 sequences are MGHRA and YSYEKL. In DNA form, the CDR3 reads TGCGCCAGCAGCCACACCCAGGGCACTGAAGCTTTCTTT. Translation: CASSHTQGTEAFF.

The chain carries TRBV6-1 and TRBJ2-3; possible D gene TRBD2, 5 bases. CDR3 size: 15 residues. CDR1 is MNHNS and CDR2 is SASEGT in the germline V gene. V was trimmed by 7 bases and J by 1 base, leaving 15 bases between them. CDR3 protein: CASTLPGMGTDTQYF. DNA for the CDR3: TGTGCCAGCACATTGCCGGGAATGGGCACAGATACGCAGTATTTT.

A single count supports this clone. This chain uses TRBV10-1 with TRBJ1-2; D is unclear. CDR3 length: 13 residues. CDR1 is WNHNN, CDR2 SYGVQD, per germline (reference sequence). The germline V and J ends were trimmed by 1 base and 4 bases, with 7 bases remaining between them. For the CDR3, the DNA is TGCGCCAGCAGTGAGTGGCCTGGCTATGGCTACACCTTC. It encodes CASSEWPGYGYTF.

The CDR3: CASSLEGTGGTEAFF. The CDR3 DNA sequence: TGCGCCAGCAGCTTGGAGGGGACAGGGGGCACTGAAGCTTTCTTT. The chain recombines TRBV5-1 with TRBJ1-1, with TRBD1 matching over 11 bases. The CDR3 sequence is 15 residues long. Losses at the gene ends were 0 bases for V and 4 bases for J; bases not matched to a gene: 2. Germline CDR1 and CDR2: SGHRS and YFSETQ.

The rearrangement joins TRBV25-1 to TRBJ2-1, with a weak D call TRBD2 (6 bases). The V end lost 6 bases, the J end lost 2 bases, and 8 bases lay between the germline ends. Per the germline V gene, CDR1 is MGHDK and CDR2 is SYGVNS. CDR3 length equals 13 residues. The CDR3 nucleotides are TGTGCCAGCAGCGGGAGTCCCTACAATGAGCAGTTCTTC. Translation gives CASSGSPYNEQFF.

The chain has TRBV11-2 and TRBJ2-3; D is uncertain. V shed 1 base and J shed 0 bases, with 5 bases lying between them. The germline V gene encodes CDR1 SGHAT and CDR2 FQNNGV. This CDR3 is built from 14 residues. This chain's CDR3 is CASSLASSTDTQYF. The CDR3 DNA is TGTGCCAGCAGCTTAGCCTCTAGCACAGATACGCAGTATTTT.

This chain connects TRBV7-3 to TRBJ2-2; D gene unclear. The germline V gene encodes CDR1 SGHTA and CDR2 FQGTGA. V lost 5 bases and J 7 bases, leaving 11 bases between the germline ends. This CDR3 spans 13 amino acids. CDR3 nucleotides: TGTGCCAGCAGCCCGAATAGGCGCGGGGAGCTGTTTTTT. As protein: CASSPNRRGELFF.